Each of the 21 T cell receptor beta chains below was sequenced from the same sample in a study of tumor-infiltrating lymphocytes in primary liver carcinoma. The input was 400 to 500 ng total RNA; TCR beta cDNA was made from it with a constant-region primer. Three nested multiplex PCR rounds of slightly modified ARM-PCR generated TCR beta libraries. A C-beta reverse primer was combined with TRBV1-TRBV30 forward primers in the first two PCR rounds, and each round had ten to eleven cycles. One entry per CDR3 protein results from TCRdb running MiXCR on the multiplex PCR reads. This sample has approximately 210,000 distinct CDR3 sequences, with about 61% found just once. Germline DNA was also extracted, with blood RNA taken from unsorted whole blood. The sequencing sample was made of peripheral blood. The receptors shown here come from a woman aged 55 to 70 with primary liver carcinoma and hepatitis B virus infection.

The chain combines TRBV20-1 with TRBJ2-1; no definite D call. V lost 6 bases and J 5 bases, leaving 8 bases between the germline ends. The CDR3 is made up of 11 amino acids. Germline CDR1 is DFQATT and CDR2 is SNEGSKA (reference sequence). The CDR3 sequence is CSAPSHNEQFF. In DNA form, the CDR3 reads TGCAGTGCGCCCTCACACAATGAGCAGTTCTTC.

This clonotype has ten or more counts. V and J are TRBV28 and TRBJ1-4, with 8 positions matching TRBD1. Germline V gene data show CDR1 as MDHEN and CDR2 as SYDVKM. The trim removed 2 bases at V and 4 bases at J, leaving 3 bases unmatched. The CDR3 spans 15 residues. Here the CDR3 reads CASSLPRGHNEKLFF. CDR3 nucleotide sequence: TGTGCCAGCAGTTTACCCAGGGGGCATAATGAAAAACTGTTTTTT.

The chain links TRBV10-1 to TRBJ2-3, with unresolved D. Germline-derived CDR1 and CDR2 are WNHNN and SYGVQD (reference sequence). The CDR3 runs to 13 residues. V was cut by 2 bases and J by 1 base, with 4 bases left in between. CDR3 DNA sequence: TGCGCCAGCAGTGAGGCGGGCACAGATACGCAGTATTTT. Its translation: CASSEAGTDTQYF.

In regard to this clonotype: The junction differs from germline at one of its ends, possibly a read error. This chain connects TRBV11-2 to TRBJ2-5; 11 positions agree with TRBD1. The CDR3 spans 20 residues. Germline CDR1 and CDR2: SGHAT and FQNNGV. CDR3 nucleotide sequence: TGTACCAGCAGCTGGGGACAGGGGGTTGTAGCCGGGGGAAGACAAGAGATCCAGTACTTC. Its protein product is CTSSWGQGVVAGGRQEIQYF. The entire variable domain, with the rest obtained from reference TRBV11-2 and TRBJ2-5, is as follows: EAGVAQSPRYKIIEKRQSVAFWCNPISGHATLYWYQQILGQGPKLLIQFQNNGVVDDSQLPKDRFSAERLKGVDSTLKIQPAKLEDSAVYLCTSSWGQGVVAGGRQEIQYFGPGTRLLVL.

Many counts were recorded for this clonotype. This chain connects TRBV6-1 to TRBJ2-1; D remains ambiguous. Germline V CDR1 and CDR2: MNHNS, SASEGT. Trimming shortened V by 2 bases and J by 10 bases, and 18 bases separated the two germline ends. This CDR3 comprises 15 residues. CDR3 bases: TGTGCCAGCAGTGAATACAGCCGGCCCGTTTCCGAGCAGTTCTTC. Protein: CASSEYSRPVSEQFF.

With regard to this clonotype: Since no conserved phenylalanine or tryptophan closes the CDR3, a read error is the likely cause. The chain is built from TRBV11-2 and TRBJ2-3; tentative D call: TRBD2 (7 bases). Germline V gives CDR1 SGHAT, CDR2 FQNNGV. The CDR3 length is 17 residues. The CDR3 region is CASSLGGLTYTSDTQYH. The CDR3 DNA is TGTGCCAGCAGTTTAGGGGGACTAACGTACACGTCAGATACGCAGTATCAT.

This sequence joins TRBV6-1 and TRBJ1-1; unclear D gene. The ends were cut back, 2 bases at V and 5 bases at J, with 12 bases in the middle. The CDR3 consists of 14 residues. Per the germline V gene, CDR1 is MNHNS and CDR2 is SASEGT. This CDR3 is CASSESGMRTEAFF. In nucleotides, the CDR3 is TGTGCCAGCAGTGAATCCGGGATGCGGACTGAAGCTTTCTTT.

As regards this clonotype: A read error may produce the germline difference seen at one junction end. The chain uses TRBV6-4 and TRBJ2-7; a weak D match, TRBD1 (6 bases). From germline, CDR1 is MRHNA and CDR2 SNTAGT. This CDR3 region has 16 residues. CDR3 DNA: TGTGCCAGCAGTGACTCCGGACAGCTGTCCACCTACGAGCTGTACTTC. This translates into CASSDSGQLSTYELYF.

About this clonotype: One end of the junction does not line up with germline, which may come from a read error. The genes are TRBV11-2 and TRBJ2-3; no clear D gene. Germline CDR1 is SGHAT and CDR2 is FQNNGV. CDR3 size: 15 residues. CDR3 region: CASSLWEQSTDRQYF. The CDR3 DNA reads TGTGCCAGCAGCTTATGGGAACAGTCCACAGATAGGCAGTATTTT. Complete variable domain (other parts from reference TRBV11-2 and TRBJ2-3): EAGVAQSPRYKIIEKRQSVAFWCNPISGHATLYWYQQILGQGPKLLIQFQNNGVVDDSQLPKDRFSAERLKGVDSTLKIQPAKLEDSAVYLCASSLWEQSTDRQYFGPGTRLTVL.

This clonotype showed up just once. The chain carries TRBV2 and TRBJ2-3; unclear D gene. The CDR3 loop spans 11 amino acids. V was shortened by 8 bases and J by 9 bases, with 12 bases between the two germline ends. Germline V gene sequence: CDR1 SNHLY, CDR2 FYNNEI. CDR3 in DNA: TGTGCCAGCCTAAGAACACTAACGCAGTATTTT. Its protein product is CASLRTLTQYF.

The chain couples TRBV29-1 to TRBJ2-5; no definite D call. The CDR3 is 13 residues long. The germline V gene encodes CDR1 SQVTM and CDR2 ANQGSEA. V was cut by 6 bases and J by 1 base, with 12 bases left in between. CDR3 DNA sequence: TGCAGCGTGTCGGGCGGAGCCCAAGAGACCCAGTACTTC. This translates into CSVSGGAQETQYF.

There are many counts of this clonotype. The V gene is TRBV29-1, the J gene TRBJ2-5, with D unclear. CDR1 SQVTM and CDR2 ANQGSEA come from the germline V gene. V lost 3 bases and J 2 bases, leaving 7 bases between the germline ends. CDR3 length: 12 amino acids. The CDR3 here is CSVDRGQETQYF. The DNA of the CDR3 is TGCAGCGTTGACCGAGGACAAGAGACCCAGTACTTC.

This clonotype was seen a few times. Mismatch with germline at one junction end may stem from a read error. This chain connects TRBV11-2 to TRBJ2-1, with 11 positions matching TRBD2. CDR1 and CDR2 (germline): SGHAT, FQNNGV. CDR3 length: 16 residues. The CDR3 sequence: CASSLNSGRVDNDQLF. In DNA form, the CDR3 reads TGTGCCAGCAGCTTAAATAGCGGGAGGGTTGACAATGATCAGTTATTC.

This clonotype was counted once. The chain carries TRBV11-2 and TRBJ2-3; D perhaps matches TRBD2 (6 bases). Trimming shortened V by 6 bases and J by 4 bases, and 17 bases separated the two germline ends. The CDR3 consists of 15 residues. Germline V gene data show CDR1 as SGHAT and CDR2 as FQNNGV. CDR3: CASSPSVRGPDTQYF. The CDR3 DNA reads as TGTGCCAGCAGTCCGTCCGTGCGGGGCCCAGATACGCAGTATTTT.

On this clonotype itself: A much more abundant neighbour one base away suggests this may be a read error. The CDR3 does not close with the conserved phenylalanine or tryptophan, likely indicating a read error. J is TRBJ2-7 and V is TRBV6-1; D is possibly TRBD1 (6 bases). The germline V gene encodes CDR1 MNHNS and CDR2 SASEGT. This CDR3 has 14 residues. V was pared by 7 bases and J by 7 bases, with 20 bases between. CDR3 in DNA: TGTGCCAGCACCACGAGGGTGGGGGCGCGGGAGCAGTACCTC. It codes for CASTTRVGAREQYL.

This clonotype has just one count. Just one base apart from a much larger clone, this may be a read error. The chain recombines TRBV6-6 with TRBJ2-1; D remains unclear. Trimming pared 4 bases from V and 8 bases from J, leaving 9 bases between. CDR3 length: 12 residues. Germline V gene data show CDR1 as MNHNY and CDR2 as SVGAGI (reference sequence). CDR3 in DNA: TGTGCCAGCAGTTCCAACCGAGATGAGCAGTTCTTC. It translates to CASSSNRDEQFF.

Comments on this clonotype: Compared with germline, one end of the junction differs, possibly owing to a read error. The gene calls are TRBV23-1 and TRBJ2-1, with D possibly matching TRBD2 (6 bases). TRBV23-1 counts as an open reading frame of uncertain function. CDR3 length: 17 amino acids. This CDR3 reads CANSRTSSGPSYNEQFF. The CDR3 DNA reads as TGCGCCAACAGTCGGACGAGTAGCGGACCTTCCTACAATGAGCAGTTCTTC.

This clonotype was found many times. The chain carries TRBV7-8 and TRBJ2-3; D may be TRBD1 or TRBD2 (5 bases each). The CDR3 runs to 16 residues. V lost 5 bases and J lost 6, with 21 bases in between. CDR1 is SGHVS, CDR2 FQNEAQ, per germline. The CDR3 coding sequence is TGTGCCAGCAGCGAAAAGATAGGGACCCCAGGGGATACGCAGTATTTT. It codes for CASSEKIGTPGDTQYF.

The chain combines TRBV12-3 or TRBV12-4 with TRBJ2-1; D unresolved. The CDR3 loop spans 12 amino acids. Between the trimmed V and J ends, which lost 0 bases and 7 bases, there was a span of 4 bases. The CDR3 protein is CASSLAQNEQFF. In nucleotides, the CDR3 is TGTGCCAGCAGTTTAGCCCAGAATGAGCAGTTCTTC.

As to this clonotype: A single base separates this from a much larger clone, so it may be a read error. V gene TRBV12-3 or TRBV12-4 combines with J gene TRBJ2-3; 11 bases line up with TRBD2. CDR3 length: 17 residues. The CDR3 sequence: CASGFRTSGYSTDTQYF. The CDR3 DNA follows: TGTGCCAGCGGTTTTAGGACTAGCGGGTATAGCACAGATACGCAGTATTTT.

This clonotype was seen many times. The CDR3 region has the DNA TGCAGCGTTTTTACGACAGGGGGTGATGGCTACACCTTC. It is translated as CSVFTTGGDGYTF. V usage is TRBV29-1 and J usage is TRBJ1-2; TRBD1 aligns across 9 bases. The CDR3 is 13 residues long. Unmatched junction bases numbered 7, after V lost 5 bases and J lost 6 bases. Germline CDR1 reads SQVTM; CDR2 reads ANQGSEA. Using reference TRBV29-1 and TRBJ1-2 for the parts outside the CDR3, the full variable domain is SAVISQKPSRDICQRGTSLTIQCQVDSQVTMMFWYRQQPGQSLTLIATANQGSEATYESGFVIDKFPISRPNLTFSTLTVSNMSPEDSSIYLCSVFTTGGDGYTFGSGTRLTVV.